Reported below is one T cell receptor (gamma chain). TCRdb repeated clone calling on the RT-PCR reads with CATT. The sample has about 1,000 gamma-chain clones; around a quarter are singletons. The sample is drawn from a study of gamma-delta T cells after stem cell transplantation. Sequenced material: gamma-delta T cells. The sequence came from a human donor. It is not recorded whose cells these are; they may come from a transplant donor.

CDR3 sequence reads: CATWDRDYYKKLF. The CDR3 DNA reads TGTGCCACCTGGGATAGAGATTATTATAAGAAACTCTTT. This chain links TRGV3 with TRGJ1 or TRGJ2. TCRdb records no J gene; here it was assigned by comparing the DNA to germline. CDR1 and CDR2 from the germline V gene are VTNTFY and YDVSTARD (reference sequence). Unmatched junction bases numbered 5, after V lost 4 bases and J lost 2 bases. CDR3 length equals 13 residues.